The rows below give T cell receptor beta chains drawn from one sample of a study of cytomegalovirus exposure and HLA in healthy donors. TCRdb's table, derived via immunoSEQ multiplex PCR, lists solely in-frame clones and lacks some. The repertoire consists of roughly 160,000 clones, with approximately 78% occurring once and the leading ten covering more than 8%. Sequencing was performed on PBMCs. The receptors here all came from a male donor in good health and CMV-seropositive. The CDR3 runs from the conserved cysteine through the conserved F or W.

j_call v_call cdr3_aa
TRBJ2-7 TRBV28 CASSLPASGPPYEQYF
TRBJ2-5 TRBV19 CASSITPRGETQYF
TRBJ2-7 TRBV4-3 CASSHVGTSGNYEQYF
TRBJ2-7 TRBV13 CASSLRGGDHEQYF
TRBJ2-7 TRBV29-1 CSVGGQPFPYEQYF
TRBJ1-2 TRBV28 CASSLSGPGGRTSYGYTF
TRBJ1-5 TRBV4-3 CASSQDRGQPQHF
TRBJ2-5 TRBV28 CASSSEGDEGTQYF
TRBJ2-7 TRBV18 CASSQYTGSSPTYEQYF
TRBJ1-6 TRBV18 CASSPLPPQGNSPLHF
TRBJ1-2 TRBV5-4 CASSSSGGWGYGYTF
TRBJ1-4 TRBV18 CASSPPTGGDEKLFF
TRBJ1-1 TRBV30 CAWSVVQGYTEAFF
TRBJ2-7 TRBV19 CASSIVSGSSYEQYF
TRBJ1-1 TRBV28 CASSPSGSAFF
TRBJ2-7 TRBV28 CASSLPSGRFYEQYF
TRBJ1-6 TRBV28 CASSSRTGGPLHF
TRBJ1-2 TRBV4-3 CASSQDHPGLPTRGYTF
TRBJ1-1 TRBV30 CAWSATGGSEAFF
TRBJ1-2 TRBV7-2 CASSQNRGNYGYTF
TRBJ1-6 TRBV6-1 CASSPRQGNSPLHF
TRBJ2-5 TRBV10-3 CAASATPSGSGGQETQYF
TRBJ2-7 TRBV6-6 CASRTHRDSYEQYF
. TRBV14 CASSRQGYEQYF
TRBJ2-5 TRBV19 CASSLMTGGQETQYF
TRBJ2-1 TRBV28 CASLGTSGPANEQFF
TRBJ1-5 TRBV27 CASSPRTDSNQPQHF
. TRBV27 CASSSSHEQYF
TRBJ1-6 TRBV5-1 CASSLGQDTYNSPLHF
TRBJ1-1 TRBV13 CASSSRPRSDTEAFF
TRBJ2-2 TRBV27 CASSFGMTTGGLFF
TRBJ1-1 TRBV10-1 CASSEGVTTEAFF
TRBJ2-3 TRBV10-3 CAISLLAGGGTDTQYF
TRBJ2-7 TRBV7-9 CASSSPPMREGLSYEQYF
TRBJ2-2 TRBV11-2 CASSSGLRGTGELFF